Following are 30 T cell receptor beta chains from one sample sequenced in a study of neurological immune-mediated disorders. Each CDR3 protein gets one entry after TCRdb re-called the 5' RACE reads with MiXCR. The table lists about 71,000 distinct CDR3 sequences, roughly 4.3% of them singletons. The sample comprised PBMCs. Every receptor here comes from a man aged 25-45 years with multiple sclerosis.

This chain joins TRBV5-6 and TRBJ1-2; D is uncertain. The CDR3 length is 13 residues. Trimming cost V 1 base and J 4 bases, with 8 bases left between them. Germline assignment: CDR1 SGHDT and CDR2 YYEEEE. CDR3 in DNA: TGTGCCAGCAGCTTGCGCCAGATCTATGGCTACACCTTC. It is translated as CASSLRQIYGYTF.

This clonotype was recorded many times. The V call is TRBV5-1, the J call TRBJ2-1; 7 positions agree with TRBD1. Germline-derived CDR1 and CDR2 are SGHRS and YFSETQ. Trimming at V came to 4 bases and at J to 3 bases, leaving 4 bases not matched to a gene. The CDR3 spans 14 residues. The CDR3: CASSGTVFYNEQFF. The CDR3 bases are TGCGCCAGCAGCGGGACAGTTTTCTACAATGAGCAGTTCTTC.

This clonotype was counted ten times or more. The V gene is TRBV7-9, the J gene TRBJ2-7; 7 bases fit TRBD1. V dropped 5 bases and J dropped 1; count of bases not matched to a gene: 5. Per the germline V gene, CDR1 is SEHNR and CDR2 is FQNEAQ (reference sequence). This CDR3 contains 14 residues. The CDR3 protein is CASSRQGWSYEQYF. The CDR3 DNA is TGTGCCAGCAGCCGACAGGGCTGGTCCTACGAGCAGTACTTC.

The table lists this clonotype with many counts. The rearrangement links TRBV3-1 to TRBJ1-1; D ambiguous. CDR3 length equals 12 residues. The V gene lost 0 bases and the J gene lost 10 bases, with 9 bases spanning the gap. The V gene's germline CDR1 is LGHDT and CDR2 YNNKEL (reference sequence). CDR3 nucleotides: TGTGCCAGCAGCCAAGAAGGAGGAGTAGCTTTCTTT. It yields the protein CASSQEGGVAFF.

This clonotype occurred many times. CDR3 DNA: TGTGCCAGCAGCTTGCCCACAGGGAACTATGGCTACACCTTC. This translates into CASSLPTGNYGYTF. The V gene is TRBV5-5, the J gene TRBJ1-2, with a weak D call TRBD1 (6 bases). The CDR3 has 14 amino acids. CDR1 and CDR2 from the germline V gene are SGHKS and YYEKEE (reference sequence). Trimming stripped 1 base from V and 2 bases from J, with 9 bases between.

In its sample, this clonotype was seen many times. CDR3 DNA sequence: TGTGCCAGCAGCCCCTTAGCGGGGGGATCCTACGAGCAGTACTTC. Translated: CASSPLAGGSYEQYF. This chain joins TRBV7-6 and TRBJ2-7, with 10 bases matching TRBD2. CDR1 and CDR2 from the germline V gene are SGHVS and FNYEAQ. The CDR3 length is 15 residues. V was pared by 5 bases and J by 1 base, with 5 bases of the junction left unmatched.

There are many counts of this clonotype. The chain joins TRBV4-1 to TRBJ2-3; D gene ambiguous. CDR3 size: 14 residues. Trimming pared 2 bases from V and 4 bases from J, leaving 10 bases between. The germline V gene has CDR1 MGHRA and CDR2 YSYEKL. The CDR3 bases are TGCGCCAGCAGCCAAAATATTGGAGCAGATACGCAGTATTTT. Its protein product is CASSQNIGADTQYF.

The rearrangement links TRBV7-9 to TRBJ1-3; D uncertain. This CDR3 region has 14 residues. V was cut by 3 bases and J by 2 bases, with 8 bases left in between. Germline loops: CDR1 SEHNR, CDR2 FQNEAQ (reference sequence). CDR3 nucleotide sequence: TGTGCCAGCAGCTTCCAGGCCCCTGGAAACACCATATATTTT. Its translation: CASSFQAPGNTIYF.

In this sample, this clonotype turned up many times. This sequence joins TRBV29-1 and TRBJ2-3; weak D call: TRBD2 (6 bases). V was cut by 5 bases and J by 8 bases, with 20 bases left in between. The CDR3 totals 14 residues. Per germline, CDR1 SQVTM and CDR2 ANQGSEA. The CDR3 protein is CSVPGGGGWGTQYF. The CDR3 coding sequence is TGCAGCGTTCCCGGGGGAGGAGGATGGGGTACGCAGTATTTT.

At least ten counts were recorded for this clonotype. The chain links TRBV3-1 to TRBJ2-7; D remains ambiguous. CDR3 length: 13 amino acids. Per germline, CDR1 LGHDT and CDR2 YNNKEL (reference sequence). Trimming took 0 bases from V and 2 from J, leaving 5 bases between them. CDR3 in amino acids: CASSQDQAYEQYF. The CDR3 coding sequence is TGTGCCAGCAGCCAAGACCAAGCCTACGAGCAGTACTTC.

The sample holds many counts of this clonotype. The chain employs TRBV7-8 and TRBJ1-4; 9 nucleotides match TRBD1. Per the germline V gene, CDR1 is SGHVS and CDR2 is FQNEAQ. This CDR3 is 16 amino acids long. V lost 5 bases, J lost 5 bases, and 9 bases stayed unmatched. CDR3 loop: CASSAYPGQGNEKLFF. In DNA, the CDR3 is TGTGCCAGCAGCGCTTACCCGGGACAGGGAAATGAAAAACTGTTTTTT.

At least ten counts were recorded for this clonotype. The chain links TRBV12-3 or TRBV12-4 to TRBJ1-2, with a tentative D call TRBD1 (5 bases). Deletions cut 1 base from V and 8 bases from J, with 14 bases between. This CDR3 is 14 amino acids long. This CDR3 reads CASSLGRSAGGYTF. The DNA of the CDR3 is TGTGCCAGCAGTTTAGGCAGGTCGGCAGGGGGCTACACCTTC.

At least ten counts were recorded for this clonotype. J is TRBJ1-1 and V is TRBV6-1, with 11 positions matching TRBD1. The V gene end was trimmed by 4 bases and the J gene end by 4 bases; junction bases not matched to a gene: 5. From germline, CDR1 is MNHNS and CDR2 SASEGT. The CDR3 consists of 15 residues. The CDR3 sequence is CASSAHGTGGTEAFF. In DNA, the CDR3 is TGTGCCAGCAGTGCCCACGGGACAGGGGGCACTGAAGCTTTCTTT.

This clonotype was seen repeatedly, ten times or more. This chain uses TRBV5-1 with TRBJ2-7; D is perhaps TRBD1 or TRBD2 (5 bases each). Per germline, CDR1 SGHRS and CDR2 YFSETQ. V lost 7 bases and J 5 bases, leaving 22 bases between the germline ends. The CDR3 is 15 residues long. CDR3: CASGPGWGLVHEQYF. The CDR3 DNA is TGCGCCAGCGGTCCTGGATGGGGGTTGGTTCACGAGCAGTACTTC.

This clonotype was seen ten or more times. The chain couples TRBV5-1 to TRBJ2-6; either TRBD1 or TRBD2 may supply D (5 bases each). The CDR3 has 16 amino acids. The germline CDR1 and CDR2 sequences are SGHRS and YFSETQ. The V gene lost 0 bases and the J gene lost 2 bases, with 9 bases spanning the gap. DNA for the CDR3: TGCGCCAGCAGCTTGGAGGGGAGCCCTGGGGCCAACGTCCTGACTTTC. This translates into CASSLEGSPGANVLTF.

This clonotype was counted a few times. This chain connects TRBV4-1 to TRBJ1-5, with TRBD1 as a possible D gene (6 bases). Germline V gene sequence: CDR1 MGHRA, CDR2 YSYEKL. This CDR3 contains 15 residues. Trimming shortened V by 4 bases and J by 5 bases, and 15 bases separated the two germline ends. CDR3 in amino acids: CASSLLVGGHQPQHF. In nucleotides, the CDR3 is TGCGCCAGCAGCCTCCTCGTTGGGGGCCATCAGCCCCAGCATTTT.

This clonotype was counted ten times or more. The chain couples TRBV9 to TRBJ2-1; D might be TRBD1 or TRBD2, each matching 6 bases. Looked up from germline, CDR1 is SGDLS and CDR2 is YYNGEE. This CDR3 is built from 15 residues. Between the trimmed V and J ends, which lost 2 bases and 6 bases, there was a span of 15 bases. The DNA of the CDR3 is TGTGCCAGCAGCGTTAGTGGGGGGCGCTCCAATGAGCAGTTCTTC. Translated: CASSVSGGRSNEQFF.

This clonotype appeared many times. V is TRBV30 and J is TRBJ2-2; TRBD1 matches at 7 bases. Germline trimming cut 5 bases from V and 6 bases from J; bases unmatched to any gene: 3. The CDR3 is made up of 12 amino acids. The V gene's germline CDR1 is GTSNPN and CDR2 SVGIG (reference sequence). The CDR3 loop reads CAWSTGAGELFF. CDR3 nucleotides: TGTGCCTGGTCTACAGGGGCCGGGGAGCTGTTTTTT.

This clonotype was observed many times. This chain connects TRBV7-9 to TRBJ1-1, with TRBD1 matching over 9 bases. CDR3 length: 15 amino acids. The V and J ends lost 4 bases and 5 bases, in that order; junction bases with no gene match: 8. Germline lookup yields CDR1 SEHNR and CDR2 FQNEAQ (reference sequence). DNA of the CDR3: TGTGCCAGCAGCTCCGAACAGGGGGCGAGAACTGAAGCTTTCTTT. This codes for CASSSEQGARTEAFF.

This clonotype occurred many times. The chain uses TRBV5-6 and TRBJ2-1, with 9 bases lining up with TRBD1. CDR1 is SGHDT, CDR2 YYEEEE, per germline. V gave up 4 bases and J gave up 5 bases; unmatched junction bases: 4. The CDR3 has 14 amino acids. CDR3 amino acids: CASSHRTGDNEQFF. As DNA, the CDR3 is TGTGCCAGCAGCCATAGGACAGGGGACAATGAGCAGTTCTTC.

The V gene is TRBV10-3, the J gene TRBJ1-2; D gene uncertain. The germline V gene encodes CDR1 ENHRY and CDR2 SYGVKD. V was shortened by 4 bases and J by 8 bases, with 11 bases between the two germline ends. This CDR3 comprises 12 residues. Here the CDR3 DNA reads TGTGCCATCAGTGCAGGTCGGCGCGGCTACACCTTC. This translates into CAISAGRRGYTF.

This clonotype was counted ten times or more. The chain is built from TRBV11-2 and TRBJ1-2; a weak D match, TRBD1 (5 bases). Trimming cost V 0 bases and J 4 bases, with 9 bases left between them. Germline CDR1 reads SGHAT; CDR2 reads FQNNGV. CDR3 length: 14 amino acids. DNA of the CDR3: TGTGCCAGCAGCTTAGATAATACAGGCTATGGCTACACCTTC. Amino acid sequence: CASSLDNTGYGYTF.

This clonotype was seen more than once but under ten times. Here the CDR3 reads CASGGLAGPKYF. Here the CDR3 DNA reads TGCGCCAGCGGGGGACTAGCGGGGCCAAAGTATTTT. The V and J genes are TRBV10-2 and TRBJ2-3, with 13 bases identical to TRBD2. This CDR3 comprises 12 residues. The ends lost 8 bases at V and 13 bases at J; junction bases unmatched: 6. Germline V gives CDR1 WSHSY, CDR2 SAAADI.

At least ten counts were recorded for this clonotype. The chain is built from TRBV5-1 and TRBJ2-1, with D unclear. The germline V and J ends were trimmed by 0 bases and 3 bases, with 10 bases remaining between them. CDR1 is SGHRS and CDR2 is YFSETQ in the germline V gene. The CDR3 consists of 15 residues. CDR3 DNA sequence: TGCGCCAGCAGCTTGGGGGAAGTGAGCTACAATGAGCAGTTCTTC. Its protein product is CASSLGEVSYNEQFF.

This clonotype was observed many times. The chain joins TRBV2 to TRBJ2-5, with D uncertain. CDR3 length: 10 residues. V was clipped by 1 base and J by 6 bases, with 0 bases between them. Per the germline V gene, CDR1 is SNHLY and CDR2 is FYNNEI. CDR3 in DNA: TGTGCCAGCAGTGAAGAGACCCAGTACTTC. Its translation is CASSEETQYF.

The chain couples TRBV20-1 to TRBJ1-1; a possible D gene is TRBD1 (5 bases). The V end lost 1 base, the J end lost 5 bases, and 17 bases lay between the germline ends. CDR1 DFQATT and CDR2 SNEGSKA come from the germline V gene (reference sequence). The CDR3 runs 15 residues. CDR3 coding DNA: TGCAGTGCTAGAGGTGGCTTAGGGGCTGGGACTGAAGCTTTCTTT. Protein product: CSARGGLGAGTEAFF.

At least ten counts were recorded for this clonotype. This may be a read error: a much more frequent sequence differs by one nucleotide. The gene calls are TRBV9 and TRBJ1-3, with unresolved D. From germline, CDR1 is SGDLS and CDR2 YYNGEE. This CDR3 contains 13 residues. CDR3 in DNA: TGTGCCAGCAGCGTATCTCCTGGAAAAACCATATATTTT. It specifies CASSVSPGKTIYF.

Ten or more counts support this clonotype. The chain carries TRBV24-1 and TRBJ1-1; D unresolved. Germline values: CDR1 KGHDR, CDR2 SFDVKD. The V end was cut by 4 bases, the J end by 0 bases, with 11 bases between. The CDR3 covers 15 residues. DNA of the CDR3: TGTGCCACCAGTGAGTCTTTTGGTATGAACACTGAAGCTTTCTTT. Its protein is CATSESFGMNTEAFF.

This clonotype appeared many times. The chain links TRBV7-9 to TRBJ1-6; 7 bases agree with TRBD1. Germline V gene sequence: CDR1 SEHNR, CDR2 FQNEAQ (reference sequence). The V and J ends lost 4 bases and 10 bases, in that order; junction bases with no gene match: 13. The CDR3 sequence is 16 residues long. CDR3 amino acids: CASSYLGQGEESPLHF. The CDR3 coding sequence is TGTGCCAGCAGCTACCTGGGGCAGGGGGAGGAATCACCCCTCCACTTT.

This clonotype was seen repeatedly, ten times or more. This chain connects TRBV5-5 to TRBJ2-3, with D unclear. CDR1 and CDR2 from the germline V gene are SGHKS and YYEKEE (reference sequence). The CDR3 contains 14 residues. The V end was cut by 4 bases, the J end by 7 bases, with 16 bases between. CDR3 sequence reads: CASSADGGTNTQYF. Written as DNA, the CDR3 is TGTGCCAGCAGCGCCGACGGCGGTACGAATACGCAGTATTTT. The full variable domain, in which reference TRBV5-5 and TRBJ2-3 provide the parts outside the CDR3, is DAGVTQSPTHLIKTRGQQVTLRCSPISGHKSVSWYQQVLGQGPQFIFQYYEKEERGRGNFPDRFSARQFPNYSSELNVNALLLGDSALYLCASSADGGTNTQYFGPGTRLTVL.